This T cell receptor beta chain derives from a study of B cell selection in AIRE deficiency. Germline V CDR1 and CDR2: MNHEY, SMNVEV (reference sequence). CDR3 length equals 19 residues. The data were produced by immunoSEQ multiplex PCR, yet TCRdb's version contains in-frame clones alone and is incomplete. The sample shows 18,000 or so clones, 93% of them seen only once. The regulatory T cell sort gate was CD4+CD25hiCD127low/negative. Sequences were obtained from CD4+CD25+ Tregs sorted from PBMCs. The chain recombines TRBV27 with TRBJ2-5, with D possibly matching TRBD1 (6 bases). The TCR sequence derives from a human donor in good health. DNA for the CDR3: TGTGCTATATACCCGTACCAGGGGCAGATCCACCCTTACCAAGAGACCCAGTACTTC. This encodes CAIYPYQGQIHPYQETQYF.